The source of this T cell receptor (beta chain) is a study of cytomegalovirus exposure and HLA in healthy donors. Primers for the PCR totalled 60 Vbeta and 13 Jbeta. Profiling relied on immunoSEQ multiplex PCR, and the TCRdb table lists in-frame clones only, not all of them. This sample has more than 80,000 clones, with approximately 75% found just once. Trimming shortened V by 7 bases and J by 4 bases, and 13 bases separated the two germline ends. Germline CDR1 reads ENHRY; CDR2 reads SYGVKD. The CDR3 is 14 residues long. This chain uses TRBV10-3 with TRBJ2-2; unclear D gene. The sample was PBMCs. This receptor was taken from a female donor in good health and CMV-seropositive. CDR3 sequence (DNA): TGTGCCATCACTTCCCTAAATCCCACCGGGGAGCTGTTTTTT. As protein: CAITSLNPTGELFF.